A single sample is the source of the 3 T cell receptor beta chains below, sequenced in a study of CD8 T cells in ankylosing spondylitis. The study's findings and limits: Within ankylosing spondylitis blood, a TCR beta motif made up of under 10 highly homologous variants appeared to be characteristic.

TCRdb re-derived calls from the 5' RACE reads in MiXCR, one entry per CDR3 protein. The table lists about 220,000 distinct CDR3 sequences, around 19% of them singletons. These TCRs are of unknown antigen specificity. Sample: blood, either unsorted or a sorted T cell fraction (not recorded which). The origin of the receptors is a male donor with ankylosing spondylitis.

A few counts support this clonotype. This chain links TRBV6-5 with TRBJ2-2; D perhaps matches TRBD1 (5 bases). CDR1 and CDR2 from the germline V gene are MNHEY and SVGAGI. This CDR3 region has 15 residues. Trimming removed 1 base at V and 6 bases at J, with 12 bases between. Here the CDR3 DNA reads TGTGCCAGCAGTTACTGGGGCCAGATCCCCGGGGAGCTGTTTTTT. Protein product: CASSYWGQIPGELFF.

In its sample, this clonotype was seen a few times. V gene TRBV12-3 or TRBV12-4 combines with J gene TRBJ1-5; tentatively, D is TRBD1 (5 bases). This CDR3 comprises 15 residues. V lost 6 bases to trimming and J lost 5 bases, with 17 bases between them. The CDR3 protein is CASRPTWDDHQPQHF. In DNA, the CDR3 is TGTGCCAGCAGACCTACATGGGACGACCATCAGCCCCAGCATTTT.

This chain joins TRBV7-6 and TRBJ2-7; maybe TRBD2 (7 bases). Germline V gives CDR1 SGHVS, CDR2 FNYEAQ. V lost 0 bases, J lost 0 bases, and 12 bases lay in between. The CDR3 contains 16 residues. Here the CDR3 DNA reads TGTGCCAGCAGCTTAGCCGGCGGGGGCCTCTCCTACGAGCAGTACTTC. This codes for CASSLAGGGLSYEQYF.